These T cell receptor beta chains were read from a single sample in a study of cytomegalovirus exposure and HLA in healthy donors. The data were produced by immunoSEQ multiplex PCR, yet TCRdb's version contains in-frame clones alone and is incomplete. Here the sample spans a few hundred thousand clones, approximately 86% being singletons. Sequencing input: PBMCs. All receptors derive from a woman aged 18-29 years in good health and CMV-seronegative. Both conserved end residues are part of each CDR3. Fields, in order: clone size, V gene, J gene, D gene, CDR3 DNA, CDR3 protein. A D gene is named only where the DNA matches it firmly. Part of the rows lack a size; the others show once, few, many or a class for expanded clones.

.	TRBV19	TRBJ2-7	.	TGTGCCAGTAGTTGGACAGGGAGGGGCTACGAGCAGTACTTC	CASSWTGRGYEQYF
.	TRBV2	TRBJ2-7	.	TGTGCCAGCAGTGAACGGGGATTAGATAGGGCCCGGACGGGCTCCTACGAGCAGTACTTC	CASSERGLDRARTGSYEQYF
.	TRBV7-8	TRBJ1-6	.	TGTGCCAGCAGCTTACAAAAGGGGACTAGATCCTATAATTCACCCCTCCACTTT	CASSLQKGTRSYNSPLHF
.	TRBV4-2	TRBJ2-3	TRBD2	TGTGCCAGCAGCCGACCCTTAGCGGGAGGGCCTGTAGATACGCAGTATTTT	CASSRPLAGGPVDTQYF
once	TRBV6-5	TRBJ2-5	.	TGTGCCAGCAGTCTGCAGGGGGAGGCAGAGACCCAGTACTTC	CASSLQGEAETQYF
.	TRBV9	TRBJ1-2	.	TGTGCCAGCAGCGCCCACGTGGTCCGCCGGAACTATGGCTACACCTTC	CASSAHVVRRNYGYTF
.	TRBV7-6	TRBJ2-7	.	TGTGCCAGCACCAGATTTTGGGGGGAGACAATAAGCTCCTACGAGCAGTACTTC	CASTRFWGETISSYEQYF
.	TRBV7-2	TRBJ1-5	.	TGTGCCAGCAGCCCATACTCGGGGAGGGGGGCCAGGCAGCCCCAGCATTTT	CASSPYSGRGARQPQHF
.	TRBV5-1	TRBJ2-7	TRBD1	TGCGCCAGCAGCGGGCCGGGACAGGGTGGCGAGCAGTACTTC	CASSGPGQGGEQYF
.	TRBV27	TRBJ2-2	.	TGTGCCAGCAGTTTATCTTACTCGTCTAACACCGGGGAGCTGTTTTTT	CASSLSYSSNTGELFF
.	TRBV30	TRBJ2-7	.	TGTGCCTGGAGTCACGACAGGGGAGGGAACGAGCAGTACTTC	CAWSHDRGGNEQYF
few	TRBV9	TRBJ2-2	TRBD1	TGTGCCAGCAGCGGGGGACAGAGCACCGGGGAGCTGTTTTTT	CASSGGQSTGELFF
.	TRBV30	TRBJ2-7	TRBD1	TGTGCCTGGAGTGTGGGGACAGGGGACTACGAGCAGTACTTC	CAWSVGTGDYEQYF
.	TRBV5-1	TRBJ1-3	.	TGCGCCAGCAGGACCGGGGATACCACTGGAAACACCATATATTTT	CASRTGDTTGNTIYF
once	TRBV6-1	TRBJ1-2	TRBD1	TGTGCCAGCAGAGACAGGGTGAATGGCTACACCTTC	CASRDRVNGYTF
.	TRBV7-8	TRBJ1-1	.	TGTGCCAGCAGCTTATCACCGACAGAGGCGGACACTGAAGCTTTCTTT	CASSLSPTEADTEAFF
.	TRBV2	TRBJ1-5	TRBD1	TGTGCCAGCAGCGCCGGGACAGGGAATCAGCCCCAGCATTTT	CASSAGTGNQPQHF
.	TRBV6-1	TRBJ1-6	.	TGTGCCAGCAGTGCCGACTTTATCGATTACTTCAGCTCCTATAATTCACCCCTCCACTTT	CASSADFIDYFSSYNSPLHF
.	TRBV11-3	TRBJ2-1	TRBD2	TGTGCCAGCAGCTTAGGGACTAGCGGGGGGGCCAATGAGCAGTTCTTC	CASSLGTSGGANEQFF
.	TRBV4-3	TRBJ2-5	TRBD1	TGCGCCAGCAGCCAAGATGGCCCCGGGACAGAGGAAGAGACCCAGTACTTC	CASSQDGPGTEEETQYF
.	TRBV7-8	TRBJ2-4	.	TGTGCCAGCAGCTCGCCGGGACTGGGTGTGGACATTCAGTACTTC	CASSSPGLGVDIQYF
.	TRBV28	TRBJ1-2	.	TGTGCCAGCAGCTGGAGCGCTAACTATGGCTACACCTTC	CASSWSANYGYTF
.	TRBV9	TRBJ2-3	TRBD2	TGTGCCAGCAGCGGCCGGGAGGTTGATACGCAGTATTTT	CASSGREVDTQYF
.	TRBV5-6	TRBJ1-2	.	TGTGCCAGCAGCTTGTTCGTTTCGGACTATGGCTACACCTTC	CASSLFVSDYGYTF
.	TRBV30	TRBJ2-3	TRBD1	TGTGCCTGGAGTGTAACAGGGGGTGTCGCAGATACGCAGTATTTT	CAWSVTGGVADTQYF
.	TRBV7-8	TRBJ1-1	TRBD1	TGTGCCAGCAGCTTAGTGTTTAGTACAGGGGGTTTAGGGGACACTGAAGCTTTCTTT	CASSLVFSTGGLGDTEAFF
.	TRBV19	TRBJ1-1	.	TGTGCCAGTAGTATGGAGTCCCCCGGGAACACTGAAGCTTTCTTT	CASSMESPGNTEAFF
.	TRBV7-2	TRBJ1-4	.	TGTGCCAGCAGCTTCAGGGGCGATGAAAAACTGTTTTTT	CASSFRGDEKLFF
.	TRBV5-6	TRBJ1-5	.	TGTGCCAGCAGCTTGTTTGGCAGGGGAGGGGACAATCAGCCCCAGCATTTT	CASSLFGRGGDNQPQHF
.	TRBV5-4	TRBJ2-1	TRBD2	TGTGCCAGCAGCTTGCTGGAAGGGACTAGCGGGAGGGTCTACAATGAGCAGTTCTTC	CASSLLEGTSGRVYNEQFF
.	TRBV2	TRBJ1-2	.	TGTGCCAGCAGTGAGCAGGGGCCCCTCTATGGCTACACCTTC	CASSEQGPLYGYTF
.	TRBV7-2	TRBJ2-2	.	TGTGCCAGCAGCTCCGACACGAACACCGGGGAGCTGTTTTTT	CASSSDTNTGELFF
.	TRBV12-2	TRBJ2-7	.	TGTGCAAGTCGCTTACCAGGGACTAGCGGGAGGAGGTACGCCTACGAGCAGTACTTC	CASRLPGTSGRRYAYEQYF
.	TRBV7-8	TRBJ2-6	.	TGTGCCAGCAGCGGGGTTGGGGGCCTCGGGGCCAACGTCCTGACTTTC	CASSGVGGLGANVLTF
.	TRBV7-2	TRBJ2-7	.	TGTGCCAGCAGCGTACCCTATGTTGGCGAGCAGTACTTC	CASSVPYVGEQYF
.	TRBV5-1	TRBJ2-7	.	TGCGCCAGCAGCGACAAGGGACTTCCTTCCTACGAGCAGTACTTC	CASSDKGLPSYEQYF
.	TRBV5-1	TRBJ1-1	.	TGCGCCAGCAGCGTTAGTGGGAACACTGAAGCTTTCTTT	CASSVSGNTEAFF
.	TRBV6-5	TRBJ2-1	.	TGTGCCAGCAGTAAACTAGTCAACAATGAGCAGTTCTTC	CASSKLVNNEQFF
.	TRBV19	TRBJ1-2	.	TGTGCCAGTACGCCCGGGAGGGGCCCAAGTAACTATGGCTACACCTTC	CASTPGRGPSNYGYTF
once	TRBV29-1	TRBJ1-2	.	TGCAGCGGCCGGGGGGGCGTAGGTGGCTACACCTTC	CSGRGGVGGYTF
.	TRBV15	TRBJ2-2	TRBD2	TGTGCCACCAGCAGGAAAGTCGGGCTAGCGGGAGTATCCGGGGAGCTGTTTTTT	CATSRKVGLAGVSGELFF
.	TRBV2	TRBJ2-6	.	TGTGCCATACAGGGCAACTCTGGGGCCAACGTCCTGACTTTC	CAIQGNSGANVLTF
.	TRBV7-2	TRBJ2-5	TRBD2	TGTGCCAGCAGCTGGCAGCGGGGTTGGGAGACCCAGTACTTC	CASSWQRGWETQYF
.	TRBV29-1	TRBJ2-5	TRBD1	TGCAGCGTTCGGGACAGGGAAAGAGAGACCCAGTACTTC	CSVRDRERETQYF
.	TRBV9	TRBJ1-2	.	TGTGCCAGCAGGGCAGGGCCCTATGGCTACACCTTC	CASRAGPYGYTF
.	TRBV30	TRBJ2-7	.	TGTGCCTGGAGTCCAGGACTCGCCTACGAGCAGTACTTC	CAWSPGLAYEQYF
.	TRBV7-2	TRBJ2-3	.	TGTGCCAGCAGCTTAGCGCCGAGGGATACGCAGTATTTT	CASSLAPRDTQYF
.	TRBV27	TRBJ2-5	TRBD1	TGTGCCAGCAGCGGGACAGGGAGGGAGACCCAGTACTTC	CASSGTGRETQYF
once	TRBV18	TRBJ1-5	.	TGTGCCAGCTCACCTCCAGGGGCTAATCAGCCCCAGCATTTT	CASSPPGANQPQHF
.	TRBV4-1	TRBJ2-7	TRBD1	TGCGCCAGCAGCCAAGCCGGGACAGTTCCTCCCTACGAGCAGTACTTC	CASSQAGTVPPYEQYF